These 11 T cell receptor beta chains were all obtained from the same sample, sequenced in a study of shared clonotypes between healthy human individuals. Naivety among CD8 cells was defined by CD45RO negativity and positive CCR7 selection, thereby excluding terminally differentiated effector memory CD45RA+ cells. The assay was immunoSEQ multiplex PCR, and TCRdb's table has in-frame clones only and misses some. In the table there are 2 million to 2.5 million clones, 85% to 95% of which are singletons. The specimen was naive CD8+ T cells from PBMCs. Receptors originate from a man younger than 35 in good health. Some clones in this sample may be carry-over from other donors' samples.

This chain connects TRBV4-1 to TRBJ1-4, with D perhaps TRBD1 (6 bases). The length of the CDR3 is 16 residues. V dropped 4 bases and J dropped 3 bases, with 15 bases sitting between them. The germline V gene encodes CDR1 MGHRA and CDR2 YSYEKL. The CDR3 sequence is CASSPGSQGPNEKLFF. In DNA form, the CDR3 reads TGCGCCAGCAGCCCCGGCTCACAGGGCCCTAATGAAAAACTGTTTTTT.

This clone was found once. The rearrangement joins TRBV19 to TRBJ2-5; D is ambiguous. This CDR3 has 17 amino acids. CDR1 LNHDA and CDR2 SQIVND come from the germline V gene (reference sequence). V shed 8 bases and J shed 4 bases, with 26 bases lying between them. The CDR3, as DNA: TGTGCCAGTGGGCCCTCGACTCTCTCCCCGGCCTCAGAGACCCAGTACTTC. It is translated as CASGPSTLSPASETQYF.

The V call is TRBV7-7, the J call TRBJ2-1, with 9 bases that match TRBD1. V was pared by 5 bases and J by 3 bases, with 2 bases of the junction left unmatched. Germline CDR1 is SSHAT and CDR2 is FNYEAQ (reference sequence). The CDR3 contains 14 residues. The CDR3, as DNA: TGTGCCAGCAGCCCGGACAGGGGCTACAATGAGCAGTTCTTC. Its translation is CASSPDRGYNEQFF.

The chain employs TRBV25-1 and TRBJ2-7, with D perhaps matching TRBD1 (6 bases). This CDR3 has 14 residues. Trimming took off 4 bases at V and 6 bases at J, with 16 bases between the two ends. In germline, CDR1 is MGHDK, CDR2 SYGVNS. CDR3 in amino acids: CASSVGQGNSEQYF. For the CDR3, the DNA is TGTGCCAGCAGTGTGGGGCAGGGGAACTCCGAGCAGTACTTC.

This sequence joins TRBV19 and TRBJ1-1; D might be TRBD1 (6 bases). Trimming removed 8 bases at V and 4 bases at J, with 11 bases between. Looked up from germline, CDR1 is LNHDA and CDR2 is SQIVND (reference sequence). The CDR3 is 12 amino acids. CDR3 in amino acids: CASGFRGTEAFF. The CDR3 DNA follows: TGTGCCAGTGGATTCAGGGGCACTGAAGCTTTCTTT.

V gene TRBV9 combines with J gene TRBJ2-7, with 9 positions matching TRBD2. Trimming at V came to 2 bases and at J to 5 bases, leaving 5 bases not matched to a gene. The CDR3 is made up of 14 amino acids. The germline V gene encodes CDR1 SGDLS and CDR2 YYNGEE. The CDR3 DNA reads TGTGCCAGCAGCGTTTGGGGACTAGCAGACGAGCAGTACTTC. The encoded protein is CASSVWGLADEQYF.

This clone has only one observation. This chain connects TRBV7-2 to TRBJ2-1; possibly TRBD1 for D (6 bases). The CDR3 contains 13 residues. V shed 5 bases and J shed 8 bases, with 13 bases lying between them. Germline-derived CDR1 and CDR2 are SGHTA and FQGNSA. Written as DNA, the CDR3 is TGTGCCAGCAGCCACGCACAGGGTCATGAGCAGTTCTTC. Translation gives CASSHAQGHEQFF.

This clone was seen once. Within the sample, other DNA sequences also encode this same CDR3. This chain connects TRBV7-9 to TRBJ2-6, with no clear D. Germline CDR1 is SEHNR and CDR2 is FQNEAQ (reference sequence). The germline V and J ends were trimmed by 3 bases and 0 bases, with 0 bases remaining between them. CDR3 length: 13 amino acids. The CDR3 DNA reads TGTGCCAGCAGCTTCTCTGGGGCCAACGTCCTGACTTTC. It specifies CASSFSGANVLTF.

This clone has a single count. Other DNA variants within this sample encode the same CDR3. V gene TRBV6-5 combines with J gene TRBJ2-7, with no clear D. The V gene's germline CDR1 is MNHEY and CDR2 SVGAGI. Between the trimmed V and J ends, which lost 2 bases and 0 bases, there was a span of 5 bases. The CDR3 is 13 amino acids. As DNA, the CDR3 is TGTGCCAGCAGTTACGTAGGCTCCTACGAGCAGTACTTC. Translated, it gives CASSYVGSYEQYF.

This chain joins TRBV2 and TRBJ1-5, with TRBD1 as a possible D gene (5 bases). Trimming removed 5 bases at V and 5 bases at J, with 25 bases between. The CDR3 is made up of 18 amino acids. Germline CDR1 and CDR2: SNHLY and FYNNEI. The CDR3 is CASSFTGTTVTRDQPQHF. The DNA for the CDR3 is TGTGCCAGCAGTTTTACCGGGACGACTGTTACACGCGATCAGCCCCAGCATTTT. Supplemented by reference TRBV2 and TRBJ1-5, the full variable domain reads EPEVTQTPSHQVTQMGQEVILRCVPISNHLYFYWYRQILGQKVEFLVSFYNNEISEKSEIFDDQFSVERPDGSNFTLKIRSTKLEDSAMYFCASSFTGTTVTRDQPQHFGDGTRLSIL.

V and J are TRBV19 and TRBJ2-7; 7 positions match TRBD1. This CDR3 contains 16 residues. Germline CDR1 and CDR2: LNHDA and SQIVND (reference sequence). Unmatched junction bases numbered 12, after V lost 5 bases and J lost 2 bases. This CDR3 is CASSATRDSHPYEQYF. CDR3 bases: TGTGCCAGTAGTGCAACACGGGACAGCCATCCCTACGAGCAGTACTTC.